The clone carrying this TCR beta chain has more than one count but fewer than ten. Its antigen is not identified. This record belongs to a study of T-cell memory formation after mild COVID-19. The wider study: TCR clusters mostly belonged to single donors.

Study observations and caveats: Unconfirmed was the SARS-CoV-2 specificity of second-wave clones that peaked on day 37. Day 15 to 85 contracting clones showed balanced CD4/CD8; day 15 to 37 expanders favored CD4+.

5'RACE primed at constant segments yielded TCR alpha and TCR beta cDNA libraries bearing sample barcodes and UMIs. TCRdb recomputed calls from the 5' RACE reads with MiXCR, one row per CDR3 protein. The data hold about 290,000 distinct CDR3 sequences, with about 15% observed a single time. Germline lookup yields CDR1 LGHDT and CDR2 YNNKEL (reference sequence). This CDR3 spans 18 amino acids. The trim removed 0 bases at V and 5 bases at J, leaving 9 bases unmatched. Sequencing was done on a sample of PBMCs or a T cell subset sorted from them (not recorded which). The receptor comes from a young man who had mild COVID-19 (a few samples of this study predate the infection). Cell type and time point are not known. V usage is TRBV3-1 and J usage is TRBJ2-5; 13 bases are a match to TRBD2. The CDR3 loop is CASSQDWGTSGDGETQYF. Written as DNA, the CDR3 is TGTGCCAGCAGCCAAGATTGGGGGACTAGCGGGGATGGGGAGACCCAGTACTTC.